This TCR beta chain was recorded in a study of T cell responses to AZD1222 COVID-19 vaccine. Study observations and caveats: The donors showed a predominance of white British ancestry and of females, with possible underestimation of clonal diversity. All repertoire sampling was performed exclusively after the peak T cell response. Two AZD1222 administrations were followed by greater Spike-specific TCR breadth and depth.

In the case of this clone: As yet, its antigen is unknown.

Some clones are missing from TCRdb's copy, which holds only in-frame ones; the method was immunoSEQ multiplex PCR. The sample contains about 97,000 clones, 90% of which appear only once. Germline CDR1 reads MDHEN; CDR2 reads SYDVKM. Between the trimmed V and J ends, which lost 5 bases and 6 bases, there was a span of 4 bases. The CDR3 loop spans 10 amino acids. The chain employs TRBV28 and TRBJ1-1, with D hard to call. The clonotype originates from an adult in good health. This specimen was peripheral blood, taken on day 0 of AZD1222 vaccination. Here the CDR3 reads CASSTAEAFF. CDR3 DNA: TGTGCCAGCAGTACGGCTGAAGCTTTCTTT.